One sample yielded the 22 T cell receptor beta chains listed below, sequenced in a study of radiotherapy plus CTLA-4 blockade in lung cancer. The assay was immunoSEQ multiplex PCR, and TCRdb's table has in-frame clones only and misses some. The repertoire has tens of thousands of clones, approximately 84% of them found once; the top ten carry approximately 4.8%. The sample in question was peripheral blood, obtained from a patient treated with radiotherapy plus ipilimumab. The source is a human donor with non-small cell lung cancer whose response to radiotherapy plus ipilimumab could not be evaluated.

The J gene is TRBJ1-5, the V gene TRBV5-1; 7 positions agree with TRBD1. The germline V gene encodes CDR1 SGHRS and CDR2 YFSETQ. With V trimmed by 4 bases and J by 7 bases, 8 bases remained unmatched. The CDR3 runs to 14 residues. The CDR3 sequence: CASSRGQIDQPQHF. In DNA form, the CDR3 reads TGCGCCAGCAGCAGGGGACAGATAGACCAGCCCCAGCATTTT.

Regarding this clone: The junction departs from the called germline gene at one end, perhaps through a read error. The rearrangement joins TRBV7-7 to TRBJ2-1, with a weak D call TRBD1 (5 bases). The CDR3 sequence is 12 residues long. Germline CDR1 reads SSHAT; CDR2 reads FNYEAQ (reference sequence). The chain's CDR3 is CASSHLQGEQFF. CDR3 nucleotide sequence: TGTGCTAGCAGCCACCTGCAGGGTGAGCAGTTCTTC.

This chain joins TRBV9 and TRBJ2-7; 11 bases fit TRBD1. The CDR3 extends over 13 amino acids. The V and J ends lost 4 bases and 6 bases, in that order; junction bases with no gene match: 3. CDR1 and CDR2 (germline): SGDLS, YYNGEE. The CDR3 DNA follows: TGTGCCAGCAGCCGGACAGGGGGCAGCGAGCAGTACTTC. Amino acid sequence: CASSRTGGSEQYF.

The rearrangement joins TRBV4-3 to TRBJ1-2; 8 positions agree with TRBD1. J lost 8 bases, V lost 4 bases, and 6 bases had no gene match. The CDR3 loop spans 13 amino acids. CDR1 and CDR2 from the germline V gene are LGHNA and YSLEER. CDR3 sequence reads: CASSPQGARGYTF. The CDR3 nucleotides read TGCGCCAGCAGCCCTCAGGGGGCGCGAGGCTACACCTTC.

V is TRBV29-1 and J is TRBJ2-2; 13 bases are a match to TRBD2. Trimming at V came to 5 bases and at J to 6 bases, leaving 6 bases not matched to a gene. The CDR3 spans 15 residues. CDR1 SQVTM and CDR2 ANQGSEA come from the germline V gene. The CDR3 here is CSVLVLAGGAGELFF. CDR3 DNA sequence: TGCAGCGTTTTGGTACTAGCGGGAGGGGCCGGGGAGCTGTTTTTT.

The V and J genes are TRBV7-3 and TRBJ2-3; 7 bases align to TRBD2. Germline CDR1 is SGHTA and CDR2 is FQGTGA. This CDR3 comprises 17 residues. J lost 2 bases, V lost 5 bases, and 13 bases had no gene match. DNA of the CDR3: TGTGCCAGCAGCCCTTCCGGGGCGGGAGATCCCACAGATACGCAGTATTTT. Translated: CASSPSGAGDPTDTQYF.

V and J are TRBV28 and TRBJ2-7; 10 nucleotides match TRBD2. The CDR3 contains 15 residues. The germline V gene encodes CDR1 MDHEN and CDR2 SYDVKM. The J segment lost 2 bases and the V segment lost 5 bases, leaving 6 bases of the junction unmatched. CDR3 DNA: TGTGCCAGCAGTCCGCAAGCGGGAGGGCCCTACGAGCAGTACTTC. Amino acid sequence: CASSPQAGGPYEQYF. Based on the CDR3 plus reference TRBV28 and TRBJ2-7, the full variable domain is DVKVTQSSRYLVKRTGEKVFLECVQDMDHENMFWYRQDPGLGLRLIYFSYDVKMKEKGDIPEGYSVSREKKERFSLILESASTNQTSMYLCASSPQAGGPYEQYFGPGTRLTVT.

V is TRBV27 and J is TRBJ1-1; 7 bases fit TRBD1. V was pared by 5 bases and J by 2 bases, with 8 bases of the junction left unmatched. CDR1 MNHEY and CDR2 SMNVEV come from the germline V gene (reference sequence). This CDR3 is built from 15 residues. The CDR3 sequence: CASSRIDRVNTEAFF. The CDR3 DNA sequence: TGTGCCAGCAGTCGAATCGACAGGGTCAACACTGAAGCTTTCTTT.

The rearrangement uses TRBV29-1 and TRBJ2-5; 7 bases match TRBD1. CDR3 length: 12 amino acids. Germline lookup yields CDR1 SQVTM and CDR2 ANQGSEA. V lost 6 bases to trimming and J lost 4 bases; unmatched junction nucleotides: 5. The chain's CDR3 is CSVRQGSETQYF. The CDR3 DNA is TGCAGCGTCCGACAGGGATCAGAGACCCAGTACTTC.

The CDR3 nucleotides are TGTGCCAGCAGTCCCCCAAAATCTGGACAGGGTATGGACTATGTAGACTACGAGCAGTACTTC. Its protein is CASSPPKSGQGMDYVDYEQYF. This rearrangement joins TRBV28 to TRBJ2-7, with TRBD1 matching over 8 bases. V was clipped by 5 bases and J by 3 bases; unmatched bases: 27. Germline lookup yields CDR1 MDHEN and CDR2 SYDVKM. The CDR3 totals 21 residues.

The chain is built from TRBV29-1 and TRBJ2-7; no clear D. Germline loops: CDR1 SQVTM, CDR2 ANQGSEA. The CDR3 is 14 amino acids. V shed 5 bases and J shed 2 bases, with 16 bases lying between them. The chain's CDR3 is CSVRPPGSAYEQYF. The CDR3 DNA is TGCAGCGTTAGACCCCCTGGCAGCGCCTACGAGCAGTACTTC.

The rearrangement uses TRBV7-3 and TRBJ2-1; TRBD1 is a possible D gene (5 bases). This CDR3 spans 13 amino acids. With 0 bases removed from V and 9 bases from J, the gap between germline ends came to 9 bases. Per the germline V gene, CDR1 is SGHTA and CDR2 is FQGTGA. CDR3 bases: TGTGCCAGCAGCTTAACCAGGGTCAGTGAGCAGTTCTTC. Protein: CASSLTRVSEQFF.

This sequence joins TRBV29-1 and TRBJ2-7; 7 bases map to TRBD2. CDR3 length equals 14 residues. Trimming took 6 bases from V and 5 from J; bases not matched to a gene: 13. Germline CDR1 reads SQVTM; CDR2 reads ANQGSEA. Here the CDR3 reads CSVAFGGGPHEQYF. CDR3 bases: TGCAGCGTAGCTTTTGGGGGAGGGCCCCACGAGCAGTACTTC.

This chain joins TRBV11-2 and TRBJ2-7; D remains unclear. This CDR3 region has 16 residues. Germline-derived CDR1 and CDR2 are SGHAT and FQNNGV. V was clipped by 0 bases and J by 2 bases, with 14 bases between them. The CDR3 coding sequence is TGTGCCAGCAGCTTAGAAACTCCTCTTAGTACCTACGAGCAGTACTTC. It specifies CASSLETPLSTYEQYF.

The chain combines TRBV5-5 with TRBJ1-2, with TRBD1 as a possible D gene (5 bases). The V end lost 3 bases, the J end lost 5 bases, and 20 bases lay between the germline ends. In germline, CDR1 is SGHKS, CDR2 YYEKEE (reference sequence). CDR3 length: 16 residues. The CDR3, as DNA: TGTGCCAGCAGCTGGGGCGGTACTCTGGGCCGGTATGGCTACACCTTC. Translated: CASSWGGTLGRYGYTF.

V usage is TRBV7-9 and J usage is TRBJ1-2; D is uncertain. V was cut by 1 base and J by 7 bases, with 16 bases left in between. The CDR3 has 15 amino acids. Germline V gene lookup returns CDR1 SEHNR and CDR2 FQNEAQ (reference sequence). DNA of the CDR3: TGTGCCAGCAGCTTAGGTACTGGAGAAGGCAGTGGCTACACCTTC. This translates into CASSLGTGEGSGYTF.

The chain carries TRBV4-2 and TRBJ2-6; TRBD2 aligns across 7 bases. The CDR3 consists of 20 residues. Per germline, CDR1 LGHNA and CDR2 YNFKEQ. J was trimmed by 5 bases and V by 1 base; bases with no gene match: 17. CDR3 protein: CASSQALGGGSAIWANVLTF. The CDR3 bases are TGTGCCAGCAGCCAAGCCCTCGGTGGCGGGAGTGCCATATGGGCCAACGTCCTGACTTTC.

This chain connects TRBV5-1 to TRBJ2-3, with 9 bases that match TRBD2. The germline CDR1 and CDR2 sequences are SGHRS and YFSETQ. This CDR3 has 14 residues. V was pared by 6 bases and J by 2 bases, with 4 bases of the junction left unmatched. CDR3 in DNA: TGCGCCAGCAATCTAGCGGGAAACACAGATACGCAGTATTTT. Protein sequence: CASNLAGNTDTQYF.

The chain joins TRBV29-1 to TRBJ1-4; 7 bases line up with TRBD1. The CDR3 loop spans 13 amino acids. CDR1 and CDR2 (germline): SQVTM, ANQGSEA. V was clipped by 7 bases and J by 3 bases; unmatched bases: 5. The CDR3 coding sequence is TGCAGCGCTTATACAGGGGCTAATGAAAAACTGTTTTTT. This codes for CSAYTGANEKLFF. Drawing the rest from reference TRBV29-1 and TRBJ1-4, the complete variable domain is SAVISQKPSRDICQRGTSLTIQCQVDSQVTMMFWYRQQPGQSLTLIATANQGSEATYESGFVIDKFPISRPNLTFSTLTVSNMSPEDSSIYLCSAYTGANEKLFFGSGTQLSVL.

The genes are TRBV7-9 and TRBJ1-3; 8 bases are a match to TRBD1. CDR1 SEHNR and CDR2 FQNEAQ come from the germline V gene (reference sequence). The CDR3 spans 14 residues. The trim removed 7 bases at V and 2 bases at J, leaving 4 bases unmatched. In nucleotides, the CDR3 is TGTGCCAGCACCTCGACAGGGGCTGGAAACACCATATATTTT. Translating it yields CASTSTGAGNTIYF.

V usage is TRBV2 and J usage is TRBJ1-2; no clear D. The CDR3 sequence is 14 residues long. The V gene lost 4 bases and the J gene lost 0 bases, with 9 bases spanning the gap. Germline V CDR1 and CDR2: SNHLY, FYNNEI. The CDR3 region has the DNA TGTGCCAGCAGTGGTGACGGAGCTAACTATGGCTACACCTTC. The encoded protein is CASSGDGANYGYTF.

This clone has a single count. The chain employs TRBV7-2 and TRBJ1-2; a possible D gene is TRBD1 (5 bases). Trimming shortened V by 0 bases and J by 0 bases, and 8 bases separated the two germline ends. CDR3 size: 15 residues. Germline CDR1 is SGHTA and CDR2 is FQGNSA. CDR3 loop: CASSLAPGTNYGYTF. The CDR3 DNA reads as TGTGCCAGCAGCTTAGCGCCAGGGACTAACTATGGCTACACCTTC.